Listed below are T cell receptor beta chains from one sample, sequenced in a study of a mutant IDH1 vaccine in newly diagnosed glioma. The data were produced by immunoSEQ multiplex PCR, yet TCRdb's version contains in-frame clones alone and is incomplete. The table records 45,000 to 60,000 clones, 70% to 80% of them present only once. Material: PBMCs, obtained from a glioma patient treated with radiotherapy, temozolomide or both. The receptors come from a woman aged 40 to 55 with glioma. Both conserved end residues are part of each CDR3. Fields, in order: J gene, D gene, clone size, V gene, CDR3 DNA, CDR3 protein. A D gene is named only where the DNA matches it firmly. Rows give clone size only sometimes, using once, few, many, or a class for an expanded clone.

J gene: TRBJ1-3; D gene: -; clone size: few; V gene: TRBV5-1; CDR3 DNA: TGCGCCAGCAGCTTGGTTGGCTCCATCTCTGGAAACACCATATATTTT; CDR3 protein: CASSLVGSISGNTIYF
J gene: TRBJ1-1; D gene: -; clone size: few; V gene: TRBV20-1; CDR3 DNA: TGCAGTGCTAGGGGGGGCACTGAAGCTTTCTTT; CDR3 protein: CSARGGTEAFF
J gene: TRBJ1-3; D gene: TRBD1; clone size: -; V gene: TRBV30; CDR3 DNA: TGTGCCTGGAGTCCCGGGACAGGCGGCTCTGGAAACACCATATATTTT; CDR3 protein: CAWSPGTGGSGNTIYF
J gene: TRBJ1-5; D gene: -; clone size: -; V gene: TRBV5-1; CDR3 DNA: TGCGCCAGCAGCTTGGCGGGCAGATCGCATCAGCCCCAGCATTTT; CDR3 protein: CASSLAGRSHQPQHF
J gene: TRBJ1-5; D gene: -; clone size: few; V gene: TRBV6-1; CDR3 DNA: TGTGCCAGCAGTGGGAGGGGAGCGGAGTGGATAAATCAGCCCCAGCATTTT; CDR3 protein: CASSGRGAEWINQPQHF
J gene: TRBJ2-7; D gene: -; clone size: -; V gene: TRBV4-1; CDR3 DNA: TGCGCCAGCAGCCTAATCTACGAGCAGTACTTC; CDR3 protein: CASSLIYEQYF
J gene: TRBJ1-1; D gene: -; clone size: few; V gene: TRBV5-1; CDR3 DNA: TGCGCCAGCAGTTCCTCCGGATCTGAAGCTTTCTTT; CDR3 protein: CASSSSGSEAFF
J gene: TRBJ1-1; D gene: -; clone size: -; V gene: TRBV11-1; CDR3 DNA: TGTGCCAGCAGCTTCGGCAACAGACAAGCTGAAGCTTTCTTT; CDR3 protein: CASSFGNRQAEAFF
J gene: TRBJ1-1; D gene: TRBD1; clone size: -; V gene: TRBV12-5; CDR3 DNA: TGTGCTAGTGGTATAGGACAGGGGAGGACTGAAGCTTTCTTT; CDR3 protein: CASGIGQGRTEAFF
J gene: TRBJ1-2; D gene: -; clone size: -; V gene: TRBV13; CDR3 DNA: TGTGCCAGCAGCTCCTCACAGGGAACTAACTATGGCTACACCTTC; CDR3 protein: CASSSSQGTNYGYTF
J gene: TRBJ1-2; D gene: -; clone size: few; V gene: TRBV2; CDR3 DNA: TGTGCCAGCAGTGATTTGGGCCAGGGCTACACCTTC; CDR3 protein: CASSDLGQGYTF
J gene: TRBJ1-2; D gene: -; clone size: -; V gene: TRBV30; CDR3 DNA: TGTGCCTGGAGACGAAAGGGGGTCTATGGCTACACCTTC; CDR3 protein: CAWRRKGVYGYTF
J gene: TRBJ1-2; D gene: -; clone size: -; V gene: TRBV7-8; CDR3 DNA: TGTGCCAGCAGCTTTGGTCCGGGGGACGGCTACACCTTC; CDR3 protein: CASSFGPGDGYTF
J gene: TRBJ1-1; D gene: TRBD1; clone size: -; V gene: TRBV6-5; CDR3 DNA: TGTGCCAGCAGCAGCGCAGGGGGCCGGGCTTTCTTT; CDR3 protein: CASSSAGGRAFF
J gene: TRBJ1-4; D gene: TRBD1; clone size: once; V gene: TRBV2; CDR3 DNA: TGTGCCAGCAGTGAAGACAGGGCAGGGGGTGAAAAACTGTTTTTT; CDR3 protein: CASSEDRAGGEKLFF
J gene: TRBJ2-3; D gene: -; clone size: -; V gene: TRBV5-6; CDR3 DNA: TGTGCCAGCAGCTCGATTAGCACAGATACGCAGTATTTT; CDR3 protein: CASSSISTDTQYF
J gene: TRBJ2-2; D gene: TRBD1; clone size: -; V gene: TRBV4-1; CDR3 DNA: TGCGCCAGCAGACCCTCTCTGGACAGGGAAGGGGGGGAGCTGTTTTTT; CDR3 protein: CASRPSLDREGGELFF